The following is a T cell receptor (beta chain) sequence with its context. What it binds is not known. Data came from immunoSEQ multiplex PCR; TCRdb stores just in-frame clones and leaves some out. Of 30,000 to 45,000 clones listed, roughly two thirds are singletons. This sample is part of a study of vaccination effects on CD4 cells after COVID-19. Study information: The cohort was immunized with two doses of either the BNT162b2 or mRNA-1273 vaccine.

Study findings and constraints: Late post-vaccination samples showed marked contraction of infection- and vaccine-induced clones.

CDR1 and CDR2 from the germline V gene are GTSNPN and SVGIG (reference sequence). CDR3 length: 15 amino acids. The junction had 10 bases not matched to a gene; V was cut back by 3 bases and J by 8 bases. Pools of viral peptides were used by the ViraFEST assay to expand antigen-specific CD4+ T cells ahead of sequencing. Researchers isolated CD4+ T cells once less than 13 days of culture had elapsed. Testing of the vaccine recipients showed negative nucleocapsid antibodies and no prior SARS-CoV-2 infection. After 1.5 million to 2 million PBMC were placed in each well, they were cultured with approximately 9.4 IU/ml IL-2 and roughly 10 ug/ml peptides. The authors replaced half the medium with IL-2 medium on days 3 and 7.

The receptor was isolated from a human donor who received a COVID-19 vaccine. Specimen: CD4+ T cells from PBMCs cultured with SARS-CoV-2 spike peptides, collected before COVID-19 vaccination. The chain links TRBV30 to TRBJ1-6; 7 nucleotides align to TRBD1. This CDR3 reads CAWSVMDRRDSPLHF. CDR3 DNA sequence: TGTGCCTGGAGCGTGATGGACAGGAGGGATTCACCCCTCCACTTT.